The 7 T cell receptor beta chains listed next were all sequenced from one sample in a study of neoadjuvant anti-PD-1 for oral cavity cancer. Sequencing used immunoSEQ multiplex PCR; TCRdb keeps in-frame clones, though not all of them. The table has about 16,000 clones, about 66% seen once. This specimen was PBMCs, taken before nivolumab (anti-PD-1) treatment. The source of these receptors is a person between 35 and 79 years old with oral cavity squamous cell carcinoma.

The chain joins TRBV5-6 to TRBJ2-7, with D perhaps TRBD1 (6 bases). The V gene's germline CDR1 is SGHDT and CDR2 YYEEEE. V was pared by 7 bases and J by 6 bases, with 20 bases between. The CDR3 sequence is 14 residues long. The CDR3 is CASHVTGSFSEQYF. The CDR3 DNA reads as TGTGCCAGCCACGTGACAGGATCCTTCTCCGAGCAGTACTTC.

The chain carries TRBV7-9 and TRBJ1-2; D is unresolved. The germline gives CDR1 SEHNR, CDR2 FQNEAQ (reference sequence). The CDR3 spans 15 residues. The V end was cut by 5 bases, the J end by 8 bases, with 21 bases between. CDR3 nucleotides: TGTGCCAGCAGCAGAGCCGAGGAGGGCCTTGGAGGCTACACCTTC. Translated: CASSRAEEGLGGYTF.

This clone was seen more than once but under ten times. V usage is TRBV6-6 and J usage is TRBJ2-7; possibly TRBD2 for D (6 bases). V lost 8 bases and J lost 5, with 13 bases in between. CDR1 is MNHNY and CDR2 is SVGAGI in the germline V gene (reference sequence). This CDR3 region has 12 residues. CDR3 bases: TGTGCCAGCGGTACGGGGGTCGACGAGCAGTACTTC. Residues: CASGTGVDEQYF.

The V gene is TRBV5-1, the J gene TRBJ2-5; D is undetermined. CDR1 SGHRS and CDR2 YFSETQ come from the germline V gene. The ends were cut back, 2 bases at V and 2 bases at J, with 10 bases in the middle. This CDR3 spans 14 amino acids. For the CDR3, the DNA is TGCGCCAGCAGCTTCTCCGACTCTCAAGAGACCCAGTACTTC. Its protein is CASSFSDSQETQYF.

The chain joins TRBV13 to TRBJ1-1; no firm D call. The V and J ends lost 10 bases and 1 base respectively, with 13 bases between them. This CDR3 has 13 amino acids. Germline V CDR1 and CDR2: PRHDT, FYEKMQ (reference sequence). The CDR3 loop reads CATRIGWNTEAFF. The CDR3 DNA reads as TGTGCCACCCGAATAGGCTGGAACACTGAAGCTTTCTTT.

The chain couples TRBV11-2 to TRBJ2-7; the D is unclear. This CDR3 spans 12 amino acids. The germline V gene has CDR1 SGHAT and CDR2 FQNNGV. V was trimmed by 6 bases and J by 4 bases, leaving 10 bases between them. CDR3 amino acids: CASSPLVYEQYF. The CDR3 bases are TGTGCCAGCAGTCCACTCGTTTACGAGCAGTACTTC.

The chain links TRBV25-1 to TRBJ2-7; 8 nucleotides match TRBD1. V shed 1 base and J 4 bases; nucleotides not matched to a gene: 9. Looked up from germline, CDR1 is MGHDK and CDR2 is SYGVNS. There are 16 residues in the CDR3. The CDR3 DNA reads TGTGCCAGCAGTGAATCGGAACAGGGGGAATCATACGAGCAGTACTTC. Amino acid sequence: CASSESEQGESYEQYF.